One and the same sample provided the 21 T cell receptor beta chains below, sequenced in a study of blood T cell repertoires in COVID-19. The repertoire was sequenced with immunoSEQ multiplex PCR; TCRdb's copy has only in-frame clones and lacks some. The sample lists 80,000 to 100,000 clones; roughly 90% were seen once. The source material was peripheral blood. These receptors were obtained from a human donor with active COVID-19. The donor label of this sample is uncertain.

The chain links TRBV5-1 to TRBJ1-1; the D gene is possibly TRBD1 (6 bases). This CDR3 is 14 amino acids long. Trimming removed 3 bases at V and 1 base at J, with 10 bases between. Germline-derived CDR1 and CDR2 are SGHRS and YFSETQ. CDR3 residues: CASSWNRENTEAFF. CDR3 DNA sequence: TGCGCCAGCAGCTGGAACAGGGAGAACACTGAAGCTTTCTTT. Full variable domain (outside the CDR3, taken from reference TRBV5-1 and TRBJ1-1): KAGVTQTPRYLIKTRGQQVTLSCSPISGHRSVSWYQQTPGQGLQFLFEYFSETQRNKGNFPGRFSGRQFSNSRSEMNVSTLELGDSALYLCASSWNRENTEAFFGQGTRLTVV.

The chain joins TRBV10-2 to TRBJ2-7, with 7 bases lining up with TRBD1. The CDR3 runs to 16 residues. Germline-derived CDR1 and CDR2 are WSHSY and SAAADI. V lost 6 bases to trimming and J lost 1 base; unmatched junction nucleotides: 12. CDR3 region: CASSPLTGVRSYEQYF. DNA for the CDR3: TGCGCCAGCAGCCCCCTTACAGGGGTAAGGTCCTACGAGCAGTACTTC.

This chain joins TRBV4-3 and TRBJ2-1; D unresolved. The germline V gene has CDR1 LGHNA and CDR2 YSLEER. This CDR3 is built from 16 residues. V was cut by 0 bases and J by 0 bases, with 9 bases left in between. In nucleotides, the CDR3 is TGCGCCAGCAGCCAAGATCCGAGGAGCTCCTACAATGAGCAGTTCTTC. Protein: CASSQDPRSSYNEQFF.

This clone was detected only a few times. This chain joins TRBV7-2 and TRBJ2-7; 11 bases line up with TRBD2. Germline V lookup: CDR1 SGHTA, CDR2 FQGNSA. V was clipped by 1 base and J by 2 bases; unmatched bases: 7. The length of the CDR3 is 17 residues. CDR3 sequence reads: CASSLGASGGRPYEQYF. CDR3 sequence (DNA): TGTGCCAGCAGCTTAGGGGCTAGCGGGGGGCGCCCCTACGAGCAGTACTTC.

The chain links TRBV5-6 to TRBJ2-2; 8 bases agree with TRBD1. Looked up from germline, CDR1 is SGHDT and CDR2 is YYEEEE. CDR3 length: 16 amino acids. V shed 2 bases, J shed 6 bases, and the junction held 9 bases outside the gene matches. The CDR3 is CASSFREQGAPGELFF. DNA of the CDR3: TGTGCCAGCAGCTTTAGGGAGCAGGGGGCCCCCGGGGAGCTGTTTTTT.

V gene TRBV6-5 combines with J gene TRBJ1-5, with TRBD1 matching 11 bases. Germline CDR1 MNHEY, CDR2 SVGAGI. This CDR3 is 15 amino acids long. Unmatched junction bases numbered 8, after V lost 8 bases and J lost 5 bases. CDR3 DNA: TGTGCCAGCGGACGGGACAGGGGGTCTCATCAGCCCCAGCATTTT. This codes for CASGRDRGSHQPQHF.

Written as DNA, the CDR3 is TGTGCCAGCAGCCGCGGACAGGGGGCAGTGAACACCGGGGAGCTGTTTTTT. This gives the protein CASSRGQGAVNTGELFF. This rearrangement joins TRBV11-2 to TRBJ2-2; 11 nucleotides align to TRBD1. The germline V gene encodes CDR1 SGHAT and CDR2 FQNNGV. The J segment lost 1 base and the V segment lost 5 bases, leaving 6 bases of the junction unmatched. The length of the CDR3 is 17 residues.

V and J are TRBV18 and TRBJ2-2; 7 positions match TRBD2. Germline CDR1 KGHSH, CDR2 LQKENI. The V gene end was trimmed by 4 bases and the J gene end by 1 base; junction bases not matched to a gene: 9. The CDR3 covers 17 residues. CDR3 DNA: TGTGCCAGCTCACGGGATACCGCTAGCGGGAACACCGGGGAGCTGTTTTTT. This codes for CASSRDTASGNTGELFF.

The CDR3 DNA follows: TGTGCCAGCAGTTTACAGGGGGTTGGGACCCAGTACTTC. Translated, it gives CASSLQGVGTQYF. This chain joins TRBV12-3 or TRBV12-4 and TRBJ2-5; 7 nucleotides line up with TRBD1. V lost 2 bases, J lost 7 bases, and 4 bases stayed unmatched. The CDR3 has 13 residues.

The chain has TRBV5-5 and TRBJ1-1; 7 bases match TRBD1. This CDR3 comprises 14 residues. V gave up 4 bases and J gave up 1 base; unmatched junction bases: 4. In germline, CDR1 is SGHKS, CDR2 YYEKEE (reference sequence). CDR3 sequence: CASSHNRGNTEAFF. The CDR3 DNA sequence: TGTGCCAGCAGCCACAACAGGGGGAACACTGAAGCTTTCTTT.

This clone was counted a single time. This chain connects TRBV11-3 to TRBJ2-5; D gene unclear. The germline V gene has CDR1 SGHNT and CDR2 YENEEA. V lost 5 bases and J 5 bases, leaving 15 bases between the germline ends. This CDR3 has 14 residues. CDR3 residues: CASSQGSATETQYF. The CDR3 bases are TGTGCCAGCAGCCAAGGCAGTGCGACTGAGACCCAGTACTTC. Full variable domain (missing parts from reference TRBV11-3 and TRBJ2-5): EAGVVQSPRYKIIEKKQPVAFWCNPISGHNTLYWYLQNLGQGPELLIRYENEEAVDDSQLPKDRFSAERLKGVDSTLKIQPAELGDSAVYLCASSQGSATETQYFGPGTRLLVL.

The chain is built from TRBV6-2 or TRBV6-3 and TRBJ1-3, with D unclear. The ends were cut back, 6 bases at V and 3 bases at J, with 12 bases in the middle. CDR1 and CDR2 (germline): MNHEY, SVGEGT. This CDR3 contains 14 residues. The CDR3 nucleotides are TGTGCCAGCAGCCGAATCTATTTTGGAAACACCATATATTTT. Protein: CASSRIYFGNTIYF.

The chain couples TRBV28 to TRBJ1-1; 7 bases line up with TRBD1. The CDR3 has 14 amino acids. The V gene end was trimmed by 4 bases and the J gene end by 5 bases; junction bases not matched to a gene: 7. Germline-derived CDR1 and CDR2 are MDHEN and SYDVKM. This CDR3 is CASSSTGIRTEAFF. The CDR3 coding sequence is TGTGCCAGCAGTTCGACAGGGATTAGGACTGAAGCTTTCTTT.

CDR3 coding DNA: TGTGCCAGCAGCTTAGAGACGGAGGCGCCCCAGCATTTT. Protein product: CASSLETEAPQHF. The chain combines TRBV11-2 with TRBJ1-5; D is undetermined. Germline CDR1 and CDR2: SGHAT and FQNNGV. V lost 0 bases, J lost 9 bases, and 9 bases lay in between. This CDR3 has 13 amino acids.

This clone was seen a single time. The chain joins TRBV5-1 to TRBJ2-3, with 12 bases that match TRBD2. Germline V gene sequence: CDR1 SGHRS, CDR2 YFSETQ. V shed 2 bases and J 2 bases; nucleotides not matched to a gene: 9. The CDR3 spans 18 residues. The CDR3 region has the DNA TGCGCCAGCAGCTTATCTAGCGGGGGGGTGACCGTCACAGATACGCAGTATTTT. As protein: CASSLSSGGVTVTDTQYF.

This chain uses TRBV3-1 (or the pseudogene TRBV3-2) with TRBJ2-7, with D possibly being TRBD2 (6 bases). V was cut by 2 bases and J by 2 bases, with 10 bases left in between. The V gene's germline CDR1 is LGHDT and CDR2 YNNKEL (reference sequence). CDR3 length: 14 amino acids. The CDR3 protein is CASSQPGLPYEQYF. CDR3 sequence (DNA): TGTGCCAGCAGCCAACCCGGACTACCCTACGAGCAGTACTTC.

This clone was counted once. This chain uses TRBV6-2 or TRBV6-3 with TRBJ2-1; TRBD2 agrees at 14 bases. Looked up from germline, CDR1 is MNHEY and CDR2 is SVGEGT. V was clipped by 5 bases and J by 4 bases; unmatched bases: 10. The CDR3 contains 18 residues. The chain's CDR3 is CASSNGGLAGVKYNEQFF. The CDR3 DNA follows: TGTGCCAGCAGTAACGGGGGACTAGCGGGGGTTAAATACAATGAGCAGTTCTTC.

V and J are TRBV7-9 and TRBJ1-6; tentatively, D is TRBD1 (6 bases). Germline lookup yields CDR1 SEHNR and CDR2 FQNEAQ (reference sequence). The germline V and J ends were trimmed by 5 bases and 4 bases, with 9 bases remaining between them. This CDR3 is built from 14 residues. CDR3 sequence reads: CASSHGQYNSPLHF. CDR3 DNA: TGTGCCAGCAGCCATGGACAGTATAATTCACCCCTCCACTTT.

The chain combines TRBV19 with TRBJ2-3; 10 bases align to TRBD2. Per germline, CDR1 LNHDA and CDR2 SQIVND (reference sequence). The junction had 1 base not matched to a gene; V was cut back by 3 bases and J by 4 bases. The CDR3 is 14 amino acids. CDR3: CASSISGGADTQYF. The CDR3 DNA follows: TGTGCCAGTAGTATCAGCGGGGGGGCAGATACGCAGTATTTT.

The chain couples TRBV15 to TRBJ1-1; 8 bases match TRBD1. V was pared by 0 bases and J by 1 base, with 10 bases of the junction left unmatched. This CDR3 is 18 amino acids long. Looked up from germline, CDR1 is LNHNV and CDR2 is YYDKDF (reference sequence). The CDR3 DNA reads TGTGCCACCAGCAGAGATAATACAGGGGGATGGTGGAACACTGAAGCTTTCTTT. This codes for CATSRDNTGGWWNTEAFF.

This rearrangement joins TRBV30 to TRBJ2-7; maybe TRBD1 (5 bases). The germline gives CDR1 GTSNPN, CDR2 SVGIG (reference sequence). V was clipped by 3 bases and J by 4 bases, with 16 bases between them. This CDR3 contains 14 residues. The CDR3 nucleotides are TGTGCCTGGAGGAGTAGGGGCGTCCTATACGAGCAGTACTTC. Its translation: CAWRSRGVLYEQYF.